A selection of T cell receptor beta chains follows, all from one sample in a study of T cell responses to AZD1222 COVID-19 vaccine. Libraries were prepared by immunoSEQ multiplex PCR; TCRdb keeps only in-frame clonotypes and omits some of them. The data show more than 100,000 clones, with about 90% seen just once and 2% to 3% held by the top ten. Sequences were derived from peripheral blood, sampled 28 days after the second AZD1222 dose. Receptor source: an adult who received the AZD1222 COVID-19 vaccine. Both conserved end residues are trimmed from each CDR3. A row's size may be missing; if present it is once, few, many or a size class.

CDR3aa	abundance	j_gene	len	v_gene
ASSHRPANYGYT	.	TRBJ1-2	12	TRBV3-1/TRBV3-2
ASSLTSGTAQETQY	.	TRBJ2-5	14	TRBV18
ASSYSLGLFPEQY	few	TRBJ2-7	13	TRBV6-2/TRBV6-3
ASTPGETQY	.	TRBJ2-5	9	TRBV2
ASSLGGEKNIQY	.	TRBJ2-4	12	TRBV5-1
ASRVDRATDTQY	.	TRBJ2-3	12	TRBV2
ASSAGQGFAEAF	.	TRBJ1-1	12	TRBV11-1
ASSFTSNTEAF	few	TRBJ1-1	11	TRBV7-3
ASSQPFGLKQETQY	.	TRBJ2-5	14	TRBV3-1/TRBV3-2
ASRADGGNQPQH	once	TRBJ1-5	12	TRBV6-5
ASSSNPQPTHEQY	once	TRBJ2-7	13	TRBV7-3
ASSYDSYGYT	.	TRBJ1-2	10	TRBV5-5
AWNRGKSPLH	once	TRBJ1-6	10	TRBV30
ASSSSGGVVGGYT	.	TRBJ1-2	13	TRBV11-2
ASSAPWGDTQY	.	TRBJ2-3	11	TRBV7-9
ASSLDGPGNTIY	.	TRBJ1-3	12	TRBV13
ASSVVGERSPLH	.	TRBJ1-6	12	TRBV9
ASTVRVSGGADTQY	.	TRBJ2-3	14	TRBV27
ASSIGYRDNEQF	.	TRBJ2-1	12	TRBV19
ASKHDSNQPQH	.	TRBJ1-5	11	TRBV28
ASSPRGGPGNTIY	.	TRBJ1-3	13	TRBV7-2
ASSSRQGGEQY	.	TRBJ2-7	11	TRBV9
ASSGTGGTNQPQH	few	TRBJ1-5	13	TRBV19
ASRTGAYEQY	.	TRBJ2-7	10	TRBV28
ASSVASTDTQY	.	TRBJ2-3	11	TRBV19
ASSLASGVTGRVEQY	.	TRBJ2-7	15	TRBV5-8
ASSQDLSDTQY	once	TRBJ2-3	11	TRBV11-1
ASSEYTGRSNQPQH	few	TRBJ1-5	14	TRBV2
ASSWTGGNQPQH	once	TRBJ1-5	12	TRBV7-9
ASSPRPLDNEKLF	few	TRBJ1-4	13	TRBV4-1
ASSLLLDKQY	few	TRBJ2-7	10	TRBV7-9
ASSESGGAYGYT	.	TRBJ1-2	12	TRBV25-1
ASSSGRNSYEQY	few	TRBJ2-7	12	TRBV2
ATSDRTGIWSADNEQF	few	TRBJ2-1	16	TRBV24-1
ASSPVYYGYT	.	TRBJ1-2	10	TRBV6-2/TRBV6-3
ASSQASYVGLDEAF	.	TRBJ1-1	14	TRBV3-1/TRBV3-2
ASSSPGTDYGYT	few	TRBJ1-2	12	TRBV7-2
ASSSPDGVTEAF	.	TRBJ1-1	12	TRBV28
ASSSNTLLEQY	.	TRBJ2-7	11	TRBV12-3/TRBV12-4
ASSLAQRGSTDTQY	.	TRBJ2-3	14	TRBV7-2
ASSPGTGVDEQY	.	TRBJ2-7	12	TRBV6-5
ASSLTEGFVSPQH	.	TRBJ1-5	13	TRBV6-2/TRBV6-3
SVLSTSYGYT	.	TRBJ1-2	10	TRBV29-1
ASRADSGGTQY	.	TRBJ2-5	11	TRBV11-2
ASSLLWVPELLRADTQY	.	TRBJ2-3	17	TRBV7-2
ASSLRGGNSPLH	.	TRBJ1-6	12	TRBV14
ASSHQVGGEAF	.	TRBJ1-1	11	TRBV6-2/TRBV6-3
ASSYSGGGNSPLH	.	TRBJ1-6	13	TRBV28